These 24 T cell receptor beta chains originate from one sample sequenced in a study of blood T cell repertoires in COVID-19. The method was immunoSEQ multiplex PCR; TCRdb's version includes in-frame clones alone and lacks a portion of them. The repertoire holds about 300,000 clones, roughly 85% seen once, with around 6% in the top ten. The sample consisted of PBMCs or T cells enriched from blood (not recorded which). Receptor source: a woman in her 30s who had recovered from COVID-19.

The rearrangement links TRBV6-5 to TRBJ2-3; tentatively, D is TRBD1 (7 bases). Germline CDR1 and CDR2: MNHEY and SVGAGI. V dropped 1 base and J dropped 7 bases, with 15 bases sitting between them. CDR3 length equals 15 residues. The CDR3 sequence is CASSYYQGGMNTQYF. The CDR3 DNA is TGTGCCAGCAGTTACTACCAGGGGGGTATGAATACGCAGTATTTT.

This chain uses TRBV27 with TRBJ1-2; 12 bases align to TRBD1. This CDR3 comprises 15 residues. V was clipped by 6 bases and J by 3 bases; unmatched bases: 5. CDR1 is MNHEY, CDR2 SMNVEV, per germline (reference sequence). The CDR3 DNA is TGTGCCAGCAGCCCCGGGACAGGGGGCGACTATGGCTACACCTTC. Translated, it gives CASSPGTGGDYGYTF.

The gene calls are TRBV27 and TRBJ2-5; 12 nucleotides match TRBD2. Germline lookup yields CDR1 MNHEY and CDR2 SMNVEV (reference sequence). After removal of 3 bases from V and 10 bases from J, the junction contained 3 bases not matched to a gene. CDR3 length: 13 amino acids. In DNA form, the CDR3 reads TGTGCCAGCAGTTTTCTAGCGGGGGGGGACCAGTACTTC. It yields the protein CASSFLAGGDQYF.

The rearrangement links TRBV4-3 to TRBJ2-7, with D possibly matching TRBD2 (7 bases). CDR3 length: 15 amino acids. Germline V gene lookup returns CDR1 LGHNA and CDR2 YSLEER. Trimming shortened V by 5 bases and J by 2 bases, and 16 bases separated the two germline ends. CDR3 sequence: CASSEGGAPPYEQYF. The CDR3 DNA reads TGCGCCAGCAGCGAGGGGGGGGCGCCTCCCTACGAGCAGTACTTC.

This chain joins TRBV19 and TRBJ2-2; weak D call: TRBD2 (6 bases). Germline assignment: CDR1 LNHDA and CDR2 SQIVND (reference sequence). The CDR3 spans 14 residues. V lost 1 base and J 5 bases, leaving 8 bases between the germline ends. The CDR3, as DNA: TGTGCCAGTAGTATAGCGGGAGTAACCGGGGAGCTGTTTTTT. Translation: CASSIAGVTGELFF.

The CDR3 bases are TGCGCCAGCAGCTTGGCGTCGGGCGGGGGGGGACGGTACGAGCAGTACTTC. The encoded protein is CASSLASGGGGRYEQYF. The rearrangement joins TRBV5-1 to TRBJ2-7; 9 bases line up with TRBD2. The V gene's germline CDR1 is SGHRS and CDR2 YFSETQ. V was clipped by 0 bases and J by 4 bases; unmatched bases: 11. This CDR3 has 17 amino acids.

This chain joins TRBV25-1 and TRBJ1-2; D unclear. The germline V gene encodes CDR1 MGHDK and CDR2 SYGVNS. The CDR3 runs to 13 residues. Trimming took off 5 bases at V and 2 bases at J, with 9 bases between the two ends. The CDR3 is CASSLVRNYGYTF. CDR3 bases: TGTGCCAGCAGTTTAGTTCGGAACTATGGCTACACCTTC.

The V gene is TRBV29-1, the J gene TRBJ1-5; D is perhaps TRBD1 (6 bases). Germline V gene sequence: CDR1 SQVTM, CDR2 ANQGSEA. V lost 7 bases and J 11 bases, leaving 21 bases between the germline ends. The CDR3 extends over 13 amino acids. The CDR3 DNA is TGCAGCGCTATGTTGACAGGTCTTGGGACCCAGCATTTT. This codes for CSAMLTGLGTQHF.

V usage is TRBV6-5 and J usage is TRBJ1-5; 8 nucleotides match TRBD1. The trim removed 5 bases at V and 10 bases at J, leaving 10 bases unmatched. Germline-derived CDR1 and CDR2 are MNHEY and SVGAGI. The CDR3 extends over 14 amino acids. The CDR3 loop reads CASSPGQAFSPQHF. The CDR3 DNA reads TGTGCCAGCAGTCCGGGACAGGCATTTAGTCCCCAGCATTTT.

V usage is TRBV3-1 (or the pseudogene TRBV3-2) and J usage is TRBJ2-3; TRBD2 matches at 7 bases. Trimming at V came to 7 bases and at J to 5 bases, leaving 6 bases not matched to a gene. The V gene's germline CDR1 is LGHDT and CDR2 YNNKEL (reference sequence). The CDR3 consists of 13 residues. The CDR3 DNA reads TGTGCCAGCATCCGGGGGGTTGGAGATACGCAGTATTTT. Translated, it gives CASIRGVGDTQYF.

V gene TRBV28 combines with J gene TRBJ1-2; D gene uncertain. V dropped 8 bases and J dropped 5 bases, with 12 bases sitting between them. CDR1 MDHEN and CDR2 SYDVKM come from the germline V gene. This CDR3 spans 12 amino acids. Here the CDR3 reads CASGSRIYGYTF. The CDR3 DNA is TGTGCCAGCGGGAGCAGAATATATGGCTACACCTTC.

CDR3 protein: CASSADRGIVGYGYTF. CDR3 bases: TGCGCCAGCAGCGCGGACAGGGGGATAGTGGGCTATGGCTACACCTTC. The chain employs TRBV5-1 and TRBJ1-2, with 10 positions matching TRBD1. V lost 4 bases and J lost 4; bases outside the gene matches: 10. The CDR3 is made up of 16 amino acids. The germline V gene encodes CDR1 SGHRS and CDR2 YFSETQ.

V usage is TRBV4-1 and J usage is TRBJ1-1; 11 bases are shared with TRBD1. The CDR3 has 13 residues. Trimming removed 1 base from V and 10 bases from J; junction bases left unmatched: 2. The germline CDR1 and CDR2 sequences are MGHRA and YSYEKL. The CDR3 sequence: CASSQGTGGTAFF. The CDR3 bases are TGCGCCAGCAGCCAAGGGACAGGGGGCACAGCTTTCTTT.

This rearrangement joins TRBV18 to TRBJ1-5; possibly TRBD1 for D (5 bases). Germline CDR1 and CDR2: KGHSH and LQKENI. There are 16 residues in the CDR3. Trimming took 0 bases from V and 6 from J, leaving 15 bases between them. CDR3 DNA: TGTGCCAGCTCACCACCGTTAGCCGGGGGTGGTCAGCCCCAGCATTTT. It is translated as CASSPPLAGGGQPQHF.

The V and J genes are TRBV11-1 and TRBJ1-5, with TRBD1 matching over 9 bases. This CDR3 contains 15 residues. Germline-derived CDR1 and CDR2 are SGHAT and FQDESV (reference sequence). Trimming at V came to 6 bases and at J to 4 bases, leaving 7 bases not matched to a gene. The CDR3 spells CASSSGTGSNQPQHF. The CDR3 DNA follows: TGTGCCAGCAGTTCCGGGACAGGGTCTAATCAGCCCCAGCATTTT.

V gene TRBV4-2 combines with J gene TRBJ1-1; 7 nucleotides line up with TRBD1. V gave up 7 bases and J gave up 7 bases; unmatched junction bases: 18. Germline V lookup: CDR1 LGHNA, CDR2 YNFKEQ. The CDR3 consists of 16 residues. The CDR3 nucleotides are TGTGCCAGCAACAAAAGGGGCACAGGGGAACGGGATGAAGCTTTCTTT. Translating gives CASNKRGTGERDEAFF.

The V gene is TRBV10-1, the J gene TRBJ1-3; 9 nucleotides agree with TRBD1. The V and J ends lost 6 bases and 4 bases, in that order; junction bases with no gene match: 4. The germline V gene encodes CDR1 WNHNN and CDR2 SYGVQD (reference sequence). The CDR3 is made up of 14 amino acids. CDR3 in DNA: TGCGCCAGCAGAAAGGGACAGGGAGGAAACACCATATATTTT. This sequence encodes CASRKGQGGNTIYF.

The chain couples TRBV7-3 to TRBJ2-1, with D possibly being TRBD1 (7 bases). The CDR3 runs 13 residues. Trimming left V 5 bases short and J 7 bases short, with 12 bases between. Per germline, CDR1 SGHTA and CDR2 FQGTGA. CDR3 nucleotides: TGTGCCAGCAGCACGCCAGGGGGGAATGAGCAGTTCTTC. Amino acids: CASSTPGGNEQFF.

This rearrangement joins TRBV5-4 to TRBJ2-5, with unresolved D. The germline V gene has CDR1 SGHNT and CDR2 YYREEE (reference sequence). The CDR3 is 13 residues long. Trimming took off 0 bases at V and 0 bases at J, with 3 bases between the two ends. In DNA, the CDR3 is TGTGCCAGCAGCTTGGCAAACCAAGAGACCCAGTACTTC. Translating gives CASSLANQETQYF.

CDR3 region: CASSMGSGVAGELFF. The CDR3 DNA sequence: TGTGCCAGTAGTATGGGGTCCGGGGTTGCCGGGGAGCTGTTTTTT. The chain combines TRBV19 with TRBJ2-2; perhaps TRBD2 as D (5 bases). This CDR3 is built from 15 residues. Deletions cut 3 bases from V and 6 bases from J, with 14 bases between. Germline V gene lookup returns CDR1 LNHDA and CDR2 SQIVND (reference sequence).

V usage is TRBV7-9 and J usage is TRBJ1-1; D not resolved. The CDR3 is 13 residues long. The germline V gene has CDR1 SEHNR and CDR2 FQNEAQ (reference sequence). The germline V and J ends were trimmed by 1 base and 1 base, with 4 bases remaining between them. The CDR3 reads CASSLDRNTEAFF. Written as DNA, the CDR3 is TGTGCCAGCAGCTTAGACAGGAACACTGAAGCTTTCTTT.

V and J are TRBV7-8 and TRBJ1-5; TRBD1 is a possible D gene (5 bases). Trimming took off 5 bases at V and 4 bases at J, with 18 bases between the two ends. Germline CDR1 reads SGHVS; CDR2 reads FQNEAQ. The CDR3 is made up of 16 amino acids. DNA of the CDR3: TGTGCCAGCAGCGCGAATCCGGGACTAGGAAATCAGCCCCAGCATTTT. This sequence encodes CASSANPGLGNQPQHF.

The CDR3 region is CASSVTEAYEQYF. Written as DNA, the CDR3 is TGTGCCAGCAGCGTGACTGAGGCCTACGAGCAGTACTTC. This chain links TRBV9 with TRBJ2-7, with D unresolved. In germline, CDR1 is SGDLS, CDR2 YYNGEE. The CDR3 is 13 residues long. V was cut by 2 bases and J by 2 bases, with 8 bases left in between.

A few counts support this clone. The gene calls are TRBV7-8 and TRBJ1-2, with 8 nucleotides matching TRBD1. The CDR3 sequence is 13 residues long. Germline V gene sequence: CDR1 SGHVS, CDR2 FQNEAQ. With V trimmed by 4 bases and J by 7 bases, 5 bases remained unmatched. CDR3 in amino acids: CASSYDRGGGYTF. CDR3 coding DNA: TGTGCCAGCAGCTACGACAGGGGAGGTGGCTACACCTTC.